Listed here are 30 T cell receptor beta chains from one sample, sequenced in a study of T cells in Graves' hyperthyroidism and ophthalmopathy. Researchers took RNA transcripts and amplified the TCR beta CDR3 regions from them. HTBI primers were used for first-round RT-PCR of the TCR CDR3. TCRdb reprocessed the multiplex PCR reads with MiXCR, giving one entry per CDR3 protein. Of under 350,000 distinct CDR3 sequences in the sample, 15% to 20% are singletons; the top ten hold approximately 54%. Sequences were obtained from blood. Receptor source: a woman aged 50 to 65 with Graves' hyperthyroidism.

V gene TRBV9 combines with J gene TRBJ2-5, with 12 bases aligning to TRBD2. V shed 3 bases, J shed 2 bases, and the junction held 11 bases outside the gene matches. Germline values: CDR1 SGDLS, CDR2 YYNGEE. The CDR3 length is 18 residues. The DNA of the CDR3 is TGTGCCAGCAGCGCATCTACGCGACTAGCGGGGGATCAAGAGACCCAGTACTTC. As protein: CASSASTRLAGDQETQYF. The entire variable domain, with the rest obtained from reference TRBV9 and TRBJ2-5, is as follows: DSGVTQTPKHLITATGQRVTLRCSPRSGDLSVYWYQQSLDQGLQFLIQYYNGEERAKGNILERFSAQQFPDLHSELNLSSLELGDSALYFCASSASTRLAGDQETQYFGPGTRLLVL.

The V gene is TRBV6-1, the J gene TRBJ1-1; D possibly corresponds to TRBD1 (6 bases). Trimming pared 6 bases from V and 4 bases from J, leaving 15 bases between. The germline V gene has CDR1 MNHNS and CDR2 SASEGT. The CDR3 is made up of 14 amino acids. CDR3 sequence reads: CASSLIQGSTEAFF. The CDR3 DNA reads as TGTGCCAGCAGCCTAATACAGGGTTCCACTGAAGCTTTCTTT.

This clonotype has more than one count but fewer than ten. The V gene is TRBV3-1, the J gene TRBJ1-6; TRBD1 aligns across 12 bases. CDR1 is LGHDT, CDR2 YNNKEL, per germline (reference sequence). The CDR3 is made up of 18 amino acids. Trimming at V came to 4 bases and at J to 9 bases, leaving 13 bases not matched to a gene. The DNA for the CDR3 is TGTGCCAGCAGCCGGAACCCTTCCGGGACAGGGGGCTTTTCACCCCTCCACTTT. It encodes CASSRNPSGTGGFSPLHF.

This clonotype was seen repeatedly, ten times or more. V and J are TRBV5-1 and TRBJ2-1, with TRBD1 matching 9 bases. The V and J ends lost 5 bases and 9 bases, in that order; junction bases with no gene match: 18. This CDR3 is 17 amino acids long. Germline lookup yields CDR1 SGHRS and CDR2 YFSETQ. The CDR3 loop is CASRPKAGTGIWAEQFF. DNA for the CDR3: TGCGCCAGCAGGCCCAAAGCCGGGACAGGGATCTGGGCTGAGCAGTTCTTC.

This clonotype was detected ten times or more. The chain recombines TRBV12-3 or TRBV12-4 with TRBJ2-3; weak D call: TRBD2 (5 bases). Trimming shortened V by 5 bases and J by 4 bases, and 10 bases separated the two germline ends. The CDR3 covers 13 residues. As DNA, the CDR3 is TGTGCCAGCAGTCTTAGCGTCGCAGATACGCAGTATTTT. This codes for CASSLSVADTQYF.

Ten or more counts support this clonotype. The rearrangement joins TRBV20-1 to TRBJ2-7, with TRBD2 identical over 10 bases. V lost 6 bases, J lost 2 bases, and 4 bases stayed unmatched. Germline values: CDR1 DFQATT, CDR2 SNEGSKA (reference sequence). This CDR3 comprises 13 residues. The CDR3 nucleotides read TGCAGTGCGTGGACTAGCGGAACCTACGAGCAGTACTTC. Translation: CSAWTSGTYEQYF.

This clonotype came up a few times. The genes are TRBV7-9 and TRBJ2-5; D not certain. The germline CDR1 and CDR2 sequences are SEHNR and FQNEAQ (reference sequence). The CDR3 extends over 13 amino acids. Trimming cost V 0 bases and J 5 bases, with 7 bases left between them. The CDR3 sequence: CASSLAGYETQYF. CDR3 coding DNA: TGTGCCAGCAGCTTAGCTGGGTATGAGACCCAGTACTTC.

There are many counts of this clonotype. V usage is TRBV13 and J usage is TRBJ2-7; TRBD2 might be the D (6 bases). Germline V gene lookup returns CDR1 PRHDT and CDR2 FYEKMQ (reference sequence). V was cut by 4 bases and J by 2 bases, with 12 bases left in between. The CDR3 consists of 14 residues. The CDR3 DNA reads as TGTGCCAGCAGCTCCTGGGACTCAGCCTACGAGCAGTACTTC. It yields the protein CASSSWDSAYEQYF.

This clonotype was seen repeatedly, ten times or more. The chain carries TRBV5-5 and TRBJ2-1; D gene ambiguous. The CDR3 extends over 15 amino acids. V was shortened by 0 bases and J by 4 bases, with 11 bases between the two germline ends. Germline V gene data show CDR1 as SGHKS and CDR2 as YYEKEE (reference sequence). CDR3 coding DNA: TGTGCCAGCAGCTTGGGGCAGACCCCTTACAATGAGCAGTTCTTC. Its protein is CASSLGQTPYNEQFF.

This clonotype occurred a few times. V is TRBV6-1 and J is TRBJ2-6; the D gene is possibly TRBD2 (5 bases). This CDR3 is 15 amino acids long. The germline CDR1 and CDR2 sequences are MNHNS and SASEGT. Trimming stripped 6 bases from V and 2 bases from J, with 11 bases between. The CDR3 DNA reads TGTGCCAGCAGCAGTCTCGGGGCTGGGGCCAACGTCCTGACTTTC. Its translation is CASSSLGAGANVLTF.

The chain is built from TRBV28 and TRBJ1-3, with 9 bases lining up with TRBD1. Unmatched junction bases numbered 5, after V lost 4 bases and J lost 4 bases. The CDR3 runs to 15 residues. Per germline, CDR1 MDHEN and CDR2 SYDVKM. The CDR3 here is CASSSRTGAGNTIYF. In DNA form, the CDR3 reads TGTGCCAGCAGTTCCAGGACAGGGGCGGGAAACACCATATATTTT.

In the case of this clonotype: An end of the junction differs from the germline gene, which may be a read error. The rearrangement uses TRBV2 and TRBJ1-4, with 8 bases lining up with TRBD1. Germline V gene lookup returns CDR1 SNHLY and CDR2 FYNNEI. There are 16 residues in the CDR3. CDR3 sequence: CASRRGPGGGNGKLFF. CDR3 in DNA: TGTGCCAGCAGAAGGGGACCAGGGGGCGGAAATGGAAAACTGTTTTTT.

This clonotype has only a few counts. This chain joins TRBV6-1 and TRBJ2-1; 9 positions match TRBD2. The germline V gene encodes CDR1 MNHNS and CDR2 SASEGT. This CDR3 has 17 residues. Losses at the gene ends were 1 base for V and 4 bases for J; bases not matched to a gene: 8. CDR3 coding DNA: TGTGCCAGCAGTGAAGTTGGTAGCGGGGGATTATACAATGAGCAGTTCTTC. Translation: CASSEVGSGGLYNEQFF.

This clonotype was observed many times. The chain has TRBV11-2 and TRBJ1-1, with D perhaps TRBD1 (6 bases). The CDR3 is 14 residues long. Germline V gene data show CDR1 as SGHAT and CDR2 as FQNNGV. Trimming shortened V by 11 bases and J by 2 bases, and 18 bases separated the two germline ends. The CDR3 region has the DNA TGTGCCTCGGCGAGGGGGGTCGTAAACACTGAAGCTTTCTTT. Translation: CASARGVVNTEAFF.

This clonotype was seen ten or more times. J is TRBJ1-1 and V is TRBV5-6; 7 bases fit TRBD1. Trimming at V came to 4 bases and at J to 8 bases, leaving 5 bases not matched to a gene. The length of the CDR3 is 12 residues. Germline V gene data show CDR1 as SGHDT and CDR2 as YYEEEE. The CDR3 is CASSAQGNEAFF. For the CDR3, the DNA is TGTGCCAGCAGCGCACAGGGGAACGAAGCTTTCTTT.

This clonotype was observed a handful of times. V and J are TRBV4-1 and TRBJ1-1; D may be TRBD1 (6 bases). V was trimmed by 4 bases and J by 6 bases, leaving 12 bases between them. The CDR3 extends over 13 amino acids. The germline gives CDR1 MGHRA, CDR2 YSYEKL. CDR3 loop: CASSLPGDAEAFF. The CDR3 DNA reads TGCGCCAGCAGCCTCCCAGGGGACGCTGAAGCTTTCTTT.

The CDR3 coding sequence is TGTGCCAGCAGCCAAGATAACGGGCCCCAGCATTTT. It translates to CASSQDNGPQHF. The chain carries TRBV4-2 and TRBJ1-5, with D unclear. CDR1 is LGHNA, CDR2 YNFKEQ, per germline. Trimming stripped 0 bases from V and 9 bases from J, with 6 bases between. The CDR3 extends over 12 amino acids.

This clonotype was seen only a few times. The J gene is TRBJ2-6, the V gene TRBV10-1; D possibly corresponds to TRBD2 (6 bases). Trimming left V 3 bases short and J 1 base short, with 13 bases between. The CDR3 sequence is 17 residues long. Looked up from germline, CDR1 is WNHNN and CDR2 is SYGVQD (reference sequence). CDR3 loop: CASSEKEGRSGANVLTF. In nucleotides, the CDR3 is TGCGCCAGCAGTGAAAAGGAGGGGAGGTCTGGGGCCAACGTCCTGACTTTC.

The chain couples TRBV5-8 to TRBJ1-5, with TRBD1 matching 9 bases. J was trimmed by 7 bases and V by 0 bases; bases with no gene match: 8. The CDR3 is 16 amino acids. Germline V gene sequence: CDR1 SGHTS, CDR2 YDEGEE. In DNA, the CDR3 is TGTGCCAGCAGCTTGGGACCGGGACAGGGTAGGCAGCCCCAGCATTTT. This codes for CASSLGPGQGRQPQHF.

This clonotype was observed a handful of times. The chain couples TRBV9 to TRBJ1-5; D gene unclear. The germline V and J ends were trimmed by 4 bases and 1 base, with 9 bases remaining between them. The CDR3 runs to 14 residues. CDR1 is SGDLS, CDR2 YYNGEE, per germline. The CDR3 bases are TGTGCCAGCAGCAAGGGAATCAGCAATCAGCCCCAGCATTTT. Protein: CASSKGISNQPQHF.

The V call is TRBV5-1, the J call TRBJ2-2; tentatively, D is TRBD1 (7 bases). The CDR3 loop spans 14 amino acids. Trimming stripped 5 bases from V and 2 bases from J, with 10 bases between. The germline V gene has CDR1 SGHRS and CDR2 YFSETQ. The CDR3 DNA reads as TGCGCCAGCAGTGGAGGGGGCAACACCGGGGAGCTGTTTTTT. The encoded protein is CASSGGGNTGELFF. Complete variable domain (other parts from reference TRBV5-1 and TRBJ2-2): KAGVTQTPRYLIKTRGQQVTLSCSPISGHRSVSWYQQTPGQGLQFLFEYFSETQRNKGNFPGRFSGRQFSNSRSEMNVSTLELGDSALYLCASSGGGNTGELFFGEGSRLTVL.

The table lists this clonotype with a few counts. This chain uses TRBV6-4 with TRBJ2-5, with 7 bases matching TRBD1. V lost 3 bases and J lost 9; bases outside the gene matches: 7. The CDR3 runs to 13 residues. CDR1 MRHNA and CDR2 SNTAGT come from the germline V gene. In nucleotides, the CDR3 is TGTGCCAGCAGTGATACCACCGGGACAGCCCAGTACTTC. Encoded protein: CASSDTTGTAQYF.

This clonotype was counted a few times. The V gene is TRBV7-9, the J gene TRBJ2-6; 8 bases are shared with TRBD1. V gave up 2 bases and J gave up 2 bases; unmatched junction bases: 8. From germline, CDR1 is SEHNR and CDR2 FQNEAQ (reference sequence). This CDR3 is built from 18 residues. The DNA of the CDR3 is TGTGCCAGCAGCTTACCATGGCAGGGGGCGCCTGGGGCCAACGTCCTGACTTTC. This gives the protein CASSLPWQGAPGANVLTF.

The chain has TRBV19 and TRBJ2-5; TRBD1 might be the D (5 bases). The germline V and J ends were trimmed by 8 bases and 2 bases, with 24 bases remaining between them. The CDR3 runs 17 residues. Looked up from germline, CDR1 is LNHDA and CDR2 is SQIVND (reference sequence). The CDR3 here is CASDLALGVPTQETQYF. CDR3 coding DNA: TGTGCCAGTGATCTCGCTCTAGGGGTCCCGACACAAGAGACCCAGTACTTC.

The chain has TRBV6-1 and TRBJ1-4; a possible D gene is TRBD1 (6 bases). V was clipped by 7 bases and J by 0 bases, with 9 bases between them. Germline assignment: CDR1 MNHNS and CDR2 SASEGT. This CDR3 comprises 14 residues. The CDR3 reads CASKRQATNEKLFF. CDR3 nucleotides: TGTGCCAGCAAAAGACAGGCAACTAATGAAAAACTGTTTTTT.

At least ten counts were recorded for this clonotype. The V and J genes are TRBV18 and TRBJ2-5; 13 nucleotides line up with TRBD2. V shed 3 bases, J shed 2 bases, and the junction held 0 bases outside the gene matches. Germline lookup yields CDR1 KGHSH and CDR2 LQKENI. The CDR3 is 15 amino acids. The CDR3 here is CASSPGLAGQETQYF. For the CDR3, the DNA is TGTGCCAGCTCACCGGGACTAGCGGGGCAAGAGACCCAGTACTTC.

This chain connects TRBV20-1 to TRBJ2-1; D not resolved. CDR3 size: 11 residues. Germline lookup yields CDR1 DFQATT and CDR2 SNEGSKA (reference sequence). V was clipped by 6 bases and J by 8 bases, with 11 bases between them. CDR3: CSAPKYYEQFF. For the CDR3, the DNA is TGCAGTGCCCCTAAGTACTATGAGCAGTTCTTC.

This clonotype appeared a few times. The CDR3 bases are TGTGCCTGGAGTTGGTCCACCGGGGAGCTGTTTTTT. Its translation is CAWSWSTGELFF. V usage is TRBV30 and J usage is TRBJ2-2; no reliable D call. The CDR3 is 12 residues long. Germline V gene lookup returns CDR1 GTSNPN and CDR2 SVGIG (reference sequence). V shed 2 bases and J shed 4 bases, with 5 bases lying between them.

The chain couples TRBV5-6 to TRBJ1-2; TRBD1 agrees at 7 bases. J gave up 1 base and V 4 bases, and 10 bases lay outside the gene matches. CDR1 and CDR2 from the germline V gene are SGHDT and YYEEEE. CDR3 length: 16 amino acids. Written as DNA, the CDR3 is TGTGCCAGCAGCACAATGACAGGGAGGGATAACTATGGCTACACCTTC. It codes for CASSTMTGRDNYGYTF.

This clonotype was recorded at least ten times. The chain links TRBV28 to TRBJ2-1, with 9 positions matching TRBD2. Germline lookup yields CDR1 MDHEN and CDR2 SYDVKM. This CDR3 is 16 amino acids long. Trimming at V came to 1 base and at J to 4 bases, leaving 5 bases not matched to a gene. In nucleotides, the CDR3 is TGTGCCAGCAGTTTATCATCCGCGGGAGGGTACAATGAGCAGTTCTTC. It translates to CASSLSSAGGYNEQFF.